This T cell receptor (beta chain) emerged from a study of radiotherapy plus CTLA-4 blockade in lung cancer. Overall study context: Objective responses emerged in around 18% of patients, and about 30% attained disease control.

V was shortened by 0 bases and J by 3 bases, with 9 bases between the two germline ends. Germline CDR1 is LGHNA and CDR2 is YSLEER. CDR3 length: 15 amino acids. The method was immunoSEQ multiplex PCR; TCRdb's version includes in-frame clones alone and lacks a portion of them. The sample has more than 25,000 clones; over 60% are singletons. The input for sequencing was peripheral blood, taken from a patient treated with radiotherapy plus ipilimumab. The chain uses TRBV4-3 and TRBJ1-5; possibly TRBD1 for D (6 bases). This sequence originates from a human donor with non-small cell lung cancer that progressed on radiotherapy plus ipilimumab. The CDR3 reads CASSQDDRPNQPQHF. Here the CDR3 DNA reads TGCGCCAGCAGCCAAGATGACAGGCCCAATCAGCCCCAGCATTTT.